Following are 25 T cell receptor beta chains from one sample sequenced in a study of T-cell memory formation after mild COVID-19. TCRdb re-called the 5' RACE reads with MiXCR, one entry per CDR3 protein. The data show 400,000 to 500,000 distinct CDR3 sequences, roughly 18% seen once. Sample: PBMCs or a T cell subset sorted from them (not recorded which). Every receptor here comes from a young man who had mild COVID-19 (a few samples of this study predate the infection). Cell type and time point are not known.

This clonotype turned up a few times. The chain links TRBV10-3 to TRBJ1-2; 7 bases align to TRBD1. Germline values: CDR1 ENHRY, CDR2 SYGVKD. With V trimmed by 3 bases and J by 4 bases, 2 bases remained unmatched. CDR3 length: 13 residues. The CDR3 DNA reads TGTGCCATCAGTGAAGGGGGCCTCTATGGCTACACCTTC. Translated: CAISEGGLYGYTF.

This clonotype showed up just a few times. The chain carries TRBV7-9 and TRBJ1-1, with TRBD1 as a possible D gene (5 bases). Germline values: CDR1 SEHNR, CDR2 FQNEAQ (reference sequence). This CDR3 spans 11 amino acids. The V gene lost 5 bases and the J gene lost 7 bases, with 8 bases spanning the gap. DNA for the CDR3: TGTGCCAGCAGCGTGACAGTTGAAGCTTTCTTT. It codes for CASSVTVEAFF.

The chain employs TRBV6-5 and TRBJ1-5; the D is unclear. Per the germline V gene, CDR1 is MNHEY and CDR2 is SVGAGI. The CDR3 runs 14 residues. With 0 bases removed from V and 1 base from J, the gap between germline ends came to 4 bases. The CDR3 DNA reads TGTGCCAGCAGTTACTCCTTCAGCAATCAGCCCCAGCATTTT. Translating gives CASSYSFSNQPQHF.

This clonotype was recorded many times. This rearrangement joins TRBV20-1 to TRBJ2-7, with 7 positions matching TRBD2. Germline CDR1 reads DFQATT; CDR2 reads SNEGSKA (reference sequence). The CDR3 runs to 14 residues. Germline trimming cut 5 bases from V and 3 bases from J; bases unmatched to any gene: 10. The DNA of the CDR3 is TGCAGTGCTCCGACCATAGCGGGCGGCTACGAGCAGTACGTC. Amino acids: CSAPTIAGGYEQYV.

This clonotype appeared a few times. This rearrangement joins TRBV29-1 to TRBJ2-5, with D perhaps TRBD1 or TRBD2 (7 bases each). Germline CDR1 SQVTM, CDR2 ANQGSEA. This CDR3 has 13 amino acids. Trimming shortened V by 8 bases and J by 5 bases, and 18 bases separated the two germline ends. As DNA, the CDR3 is TGCAGCCCCACCGGACTAGGGGGCGAGACCCAGTACTTC. As protein: CSPTGLGGETQYF.

The chain has TRBV6-6 and TRBJ1-1; D is possibly TRBD1 (5 bases). Trimming shortened V by 6 bases and J by 7 bases, and 15 bases separated the two germline ends. The germline CDR1 and CDR2 sequences are MNHNY and SVGAGI (reference sequence). The CDR3 extends over 13 amino acids. Here the CDR3 DNA reads TGTGCCAGCAGATATCGGGGGGTTGGTGAAGCTTTCTTT. Encoded protein: CASRYRGVGEAFF.

This clonotype appeared many times. The chain joins TRBV5-1 to TRBJ2-1, with TRBD2 matching 7 bases. The germline V gene encodes CDR1 SGHRS and CDR2 YFSETQ. CDR3 length equals 17 residues. V trimming: 5 bases; J trimming: 1 base; junction bases outside the gene matches: 12. CDR3 bases: TGCGCCAGCAGTCCCTCTAGCGGCGGTACGTCCTACAATGAGCAGTTCTTC. Encoded protein: CASSPSSGGTSYNEQFF.

This clonotype has at least ten counts. This rearrangement joins TRBV5-1 to TRBJ2-2, with D possibly being TRBD2 (7 bases). From germline, CDR1 is SGHRS and CDR2 YFSETQ. Trimming cost V 0 bases and J 3 bases, with 12 bases left between them. The CDR3 covers 16 residues. CDR3 amino acids: CASSLVAGAHTGELFF. Here the CDR3 DNA reads TGCGCCAGCAGCTTGGTCGCGGGGGCCCACACCGGGGAGCTGTTTTTT.

This clonotype was counted between two and nine times. This sequence joins TRBV7-6 and TRBJ2-5; D could derive from TRBD1 or TRBD2 (5 bases each). The CDR3 spans 15 residues. The V gene's germline CDR1 is SGHVS and CDR2 FNYEAQ. The germline V and J ends were trimmed by 1 base and 5 bases, with 14 bases remaining between them. The CDR3 DNA reads as TGTGCCAGCAGCTTAGGGGGGAGCCTAAGGGAGACCCAGTACTTC. Its protein product is CASSLGGSLRETQYF.

This clonotype was counted between two and nine times. This chain joins TRBV27 and TRBJ1-5; TRBD1 agrees at 7 bases. Trimming took 6 bases from V and 2 from J; bases not matched to a gene: 4. CDR3 length equals 14 residues. Germline V CDR1 and CDR2: MNHEY, SMNVEV (reference sequence). CDR3 nucleotides: TGTGCCAGCAGGACAGGGCTGGGCAATCAGCCCCAGCATTTT. Amino acid sequence: CASRTGLGNQPQHF.

The chain is built from TRBV27 and TRBJ1-5; a possible D gene is TRBD1 (5 bases). V lost 5 bases to trimming and J lost 3 bases, with 14 bases between them. The CDR3 extends over 15 amino acids. Looked up from germline, CDR1 is MNHEY and CDR2 is SMNVEV (reference sequence). CDR3 protein: CASSPIQGYNQPQHF. The CDR3 DNA follows: TGTGCCAGCAGTCCCATCCAGGGTTACAATCAGCCCCAGCATTTT.

The rearrangement links TRBV7-6 to TRBJ2-2; 9 bases map to TRBD2. Germline CDR1 SGHVS, CDR2 FNYEAQ. This CDR3 contains 13 residues. The V gene end was trimmed by 7 bases and the J gene end by 8 bases; junction bases not matched to a gene: 5. This CDR3 reads CASKLTSGGELFF. CDR3 bases: TGTGCCAGCAAATTGACTAGCGGAGGGGAGCTGTTTTTT.

V gene TRBV15 combines with J gene TRBJ1-5; a possible D gene is TRBD1 (6 bases). Trimming stripped 5 bases from V and 4 bases from J, with 18 bases between. CDR1 is LNHNV and CDR2 is YYDKDF in the germline V gene (reference sequence). This CDR3 is 16 amino acids long. The CDR3 DNA reads as TGTGCCACCAGCCCAACTCGGGCCAGGGGAAATCAGCCCCAGCATTTT. Translation gives CATSPTRARGNQPQHF.

The chain is built from TRBV6-5 and TRBJ1-5, with D possibly matching TRBD1 (6 bases). This CDR3 has 15 residues. The V gene's germline CDR1 is MNHEY and CDR2 SVGAGI. With 7 bases removed from V and 0 bases from J, the gap between germline ends came to 13 bases. This CDR3 is CASKPDRNSNQPQHF. CDR3 bases: TGTGCCAGCAAACCCGACAGGAATAGCAATCAGCCCCAGCATTTT.

This clonotype has more than one count but fewer than ten. The CDR3 loop is CASSSPGNNYYGYTF. DNA for the CDR3: TGCGCCAGCAGCTCCCCAGGAAACAACTACTATGGCTACACCTTC. The rearrangement joins TRBV5-1 to TRBJ1-2; D ambiguous. Germline CDR1 and CDR2: SGHRS and YFSETQ. The CDR3 consists of 15 residues. The germline V and J ends were trimmed by 3 bases and 3 bases, with 15 bases remaining between them.

The chain combines TRBV18 with TRBJ2-7; 10 bases are a match to TRBD2. Germline CDR1 reads KGHSH; CDR2 reads LQKENI. After removal of 6 bases from V and 2 bases from J, the junction contained 7 bases not matched to a gene. The CDR3 has 15 residues. As DNA, the CDR3 is TGTGCCAGCTCGATCGGACTAGCGGAAACCTACGAGCAGTACTTC. Translation gives CASSIGLAETYEQYF.

The chain joins TRBV10-3 to TRBJ2-1; TRBD2 aligns across 8 bases. Per the germline V gene, CDR1 is ENHRY and CDR2 is SYGVKD. The CDR3 sequence is 15 residues long. V was pared by 2 bases and J by 9 bases, with 9 bases of the junction left unmatched. In DNA, the CDR3 is TGTGCCATCAGTGAGGGGGCGGGGGGCGGCGGTGAGCAGTTCTTC. Its protein product is CAISEGAGGGGEQFF.

The chain has TRBV5-1 and TRBJ2-7; tentatively, D is TRBD1 (6 bases). Germline loops: CDR1 SGHRS, CDR2 YFSETQ. Trimming pared 4 bases from V and 4 bases from J, leaving 18 bases between. The CDR3 totals 15 residues. DNA of the CDR3: TGCGCCAGCAGCCCTGGACAGCAAGGCCAATACGAGCAGTACGTC. It codes for CASSPGQQGQYEQYV.

The rearrangement joins TRBV10-1 to TRBJ2-1, with no clear D. V lost 4 bases to trimming and J lost 9 bases, with 19 bases between them. There are 15 residues in the CDR3. Germline values: CDR1 WNHNN, CDR2 SYGVQD (reference sequence). CDR3 sequence reads: CASSGTFRAETEQFF. CDR3 DNA: TGCGCCAGCAGTGGGACCTTCCGGGCGGAAACTGAGCAGTTCTTC.

This clonotype was counted between two and nine times. The chain joins TRBV24-1 to TRBJ2-1; TRBD2 agrees at 8 bases. V was pared by 1 base and J by 10 bases, with 5 bases of the junction left unmatched. Germline-derived CDR1 and CDR2 are KGHDR and SFDVKD. The CDR3 has 14 amino acids. Written as DNA, the CDR3 is TGTGCCACCAGTGATTTTTCAGCGGGGGAGGAGCAGTTCTTC. Translation gives CATSDFSAGEEQFF.

This chain uses TRBV4-1 with TRBJ1-1; 7 positions match TRBD1. Germline V gives CDR1 MGHRA, CDR2 YSYEKL. The CDR3 is 15 residues long. The V gene end was trimmed by 4 bases and the J gene end by 5 bases; junction bases not matched to a gene: 10. The DNA for the CDR3 is TGCGCCAGCAGCCCCCAATGGACAGGCTGGACTGAAGCTTTCTTT. It yields the protein CASSPQWTGWTEAFF.

J is TRBJ2-7 and V is TRBV7-8; 10 bases agree with TRBD1. The germline gives CDR1 SGHVS, CDR2 FQNEAQ. CDR3 length: 14 residues. With 4 bases clipped from V and 6 bases from J, the junction kept 6 bases outside the gene matches. Here the CDR3 DNA reads TGTGCCAGCAGCTCCCGGACAGGGGGTGGCGAGCAGTACGTC. Amino acid sequence: CASSSRTGGGEQYV.

The chain employs TRBV29-1 and TRBJ2-1; the D gene could be TRBD1 or TRBD2 (5 bases each). The CDR3 loop spans 13 amino acids. The germline V gene encodes CDR1 SQVTM and CDR2 ANQGSEA. Trimming stripped 4 bases from V and 4 bases from J, with 11 bases between. DNA for the CDR3: TGCAGCGTTGTAGTTTGGGGGTACAATGAGCAGTTCTTC. Protein: CSVVVWGYNEQFF.

This clonotype was observed a few times. The genes are TRBV10-3 and TRBJ2-5; 11 bases line up with TRBD2. The CDR3 runs to 16 residues. The germline CDR1 and CDR2 sequences are ENHRY and SYGVKD. V shed 0 bases and J 6 bases; nucleotides not matched to a gene: 6. This CDR3 is CAISESVASGGKTQYF. CDR3 DNA: TGTGCCATCAGTGAGTCGGTCGCTAGCGGGGGGAAGACCCAGTACTTC.

This clonotype was picked up a small number of times. This chain joins TRBV12-3 or TRBV12-4 and TRBJ2-3; D perhaps matches TRBD2 (5 bases). This CDR3 spans 15 amino acids. Trimming pared 2 bases from V and 3 bases from J, leaving 12 bases between. DNA for the CDR3: TGTGCCAGCAGTTTACGGGGTTTGGGGACAGATACGCAGTATTTT. The encoded protein is CASSLRGLGTDTQYF.